These T cell receptor beta chains were read from a single sample in a study of T cells in narcolepsy. Produced via immunoSEQ multiplex PCR; TCRdb's table is partial and in-frame only. Of about 43,000 clones listed, about nine tenths are singletons. What was sequenced was CD45RA- memory CD4+ T cells from PBMCs. The receptors stem from a human donor with narcolepsy. Each CDR3 is given with its conserved first and last residue. D genes are given only for firm matches. Clone size is shown for a subset of rows, as once, few, many or a class of expanded clone.

V gene,J gene,clone size,D gene,CDR3 protein,CDR3 DNA
TRBV15,TRBJ2-5,-,-,CATSRALSWGGLQETQYF,TGTGCCACCAGCAGAGCTCTTTCATGGGGGGGCCTTCAAGAGACCCAGTACTTC
TRBV2,TRBJ1-6,-,-,CASSPPRGEGYNSPLHF,TGTGCCAGCAGCCCCCCGCGGGGGGAGGGTTATAATTCACCCCTCCACTTT
TRBV27,TRBJ2-1,once,TRBD1,CASSFGDRGRVDEQFF,TGTGCCAGCAGTTTTGGTGACAGGGGGCGCGTCGATGAGCAGTTCTTC
TRBV11-3,TRBJ2-7,-,-,CASSLVGTSTGYEQYF,TGTGCCAGCAGCTTAGTCGGGACATCTACGGGCTACGAGCAGTACTTC
TRBV7-2,TRBJ1-3,-,TRBD1,CASSPRQGGNTIYF,TGTGCCAGCAGCCCCCGACAGGGGGGAAACACCATATATTTT
TRBV5-1,TRBJ1-2,-,-,CASSLGGYGYTF,TGCGCCAGCAGCTTGGGCGGCTATGGCTACACCTTC
TRBV2,TRBJ1-5,-,-,CASSANEGQPQHF,TGTGCCAGCAGTGCAAACGAGGGTCAGCCCCAGCATTTT
TRBV29-1,TRBJ2-1,once,-,CSTRNNEQFF,TGCAGCACTCGGAACAATGAGCAGTTCTTC
TRBV2,TRBJ1-4,-,-,CASSEGRAEKLFF,TGTGCCAGCAGTGAAGGGAGGGCTGAAAAACTGTTTTTT
TRBV30,TRBJ2-6,-,-,CAWRRGRTRSGANVLTF,TGTGCCTGGAGAAGAGGCAGGACCCGCTCTGGGGCCAACGTCCTGACTTTC
TRBV7-2,TRBJ2-7,-,TRBD2,CASSLGLAGFYEQYF,TGTGCCAGCAGCCTGGGACTAGCGGGTTTCTACGAGCAGTACTTC
TRBV2,TRBJ1-1,-,-,CASTINGQMNTEAFF,TGTGCCAGCACCATTAATGGACAGATGAACACTGAAGCTTTCTTT
TRBV28,TRBJ2-3,few,TRBD2,CASSSPIGLADTDTQYF,TGTGCCAGCAGTTCACCGATAGGACTAGCGGACACAGATACGCAGTATTTT
TRBV5-1,TRBJ2-1,-,-,CASSSVDGAEQFF,TGCGCCAGCAGCTCGGTGGACGGGGCCGAGCAGTTCTTC
TRBV7-3,TRBJ2-7,-,-,CASSSGLSSEQYF,TGTGCCAGCAGCTCCGGACTATCATCCGAGCAGTACTTC
TRBV5-1,TRBJ1-1,-,-,CASSLQNLGSEAFF,TGCGCCAGCAGCCTTCAGAACCTTGGGAGTGAAGCTTTCTTT
TRBV5-4,TRBJ2-2,-,-,CASRRENTGELFF,TGTGCCAGCAGGCGGGAGAACACCGGGGAGCTGTTTTTT
TRBV7-8,TRBJ2-3,-,-,CASSSSEWITDTQYF,TGTGCCAGCAGCTCGAGCGAATGGATCACAGATACGCAGTATTTT
TRBV11-3,TRBJ1-1,-,-,CASSLGRANTEAFF,TGTGCCAGCAGCTTAGGTAGGGCTAACACTGAAGCTTTCTTT
TRBV4-2,TRBJ2-7,-,-,CASSQDESGSYEQYF,TGTGCCAGCAGCCAAGATGAGTCAGGATCCTACGAGCAGTACTTC
TRBV7-3,TRBJ2-1,-,TRBD2,CASSLTGLAGNEQFF,TGTGCCAGCAGCTTAACGGGACTAGCGGGCAATGAGCAGTTCTTC
TRBV5-8,TRBJ2-4,-,TRBD2,CASSLRLAGAQGDF,TGTGCCAGCAGCTTGAGGCTAGCGGGAGCACAAGGGGACTTC
TRBV20-1,TRBJ1-2,-,-,CSAGGGYTF,TGCAGTGCTGGGGGGGGCTACACCTTC
TRBV6-1,TRBJ1-5,-,TRBD1,CASSENRGGRQPQHF,TGTGCCAGCAGTGAAAACAGGGGAGGAAGACAGCCCCAGCATTTT
TRBV7-9,TRBJ1-4,-,TRBD1,CASSSTPTGGLNEKLFF,TGTGCCAGCAGCTCGACTCCTACAGGGGGCTTGAATGAAAAACTGTTTTTT
TRBV27,TRBJ2-2,-,-,CASSSDSTGELFF,TGTGCCAGCAGTTCAGATAGCACCGGGGAGCTGTTTTTT